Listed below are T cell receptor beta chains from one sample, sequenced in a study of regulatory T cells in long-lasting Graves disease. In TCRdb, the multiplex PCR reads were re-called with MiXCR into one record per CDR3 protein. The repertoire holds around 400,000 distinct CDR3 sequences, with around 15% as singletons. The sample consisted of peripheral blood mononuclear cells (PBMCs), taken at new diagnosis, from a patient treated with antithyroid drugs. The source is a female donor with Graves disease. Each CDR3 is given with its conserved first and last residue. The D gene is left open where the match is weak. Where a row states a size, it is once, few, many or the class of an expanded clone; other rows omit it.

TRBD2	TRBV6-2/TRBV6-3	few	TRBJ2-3	CASTPPGRGGSTDTQYF	TGTGCCAGCACCCCCCCAGGGCGGGGGGGTAGCACAGATACGCAGTATTTT
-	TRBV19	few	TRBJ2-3	CASTNRRGDTQYF	TGTGCCAGTACTAACCGACGTGGAGATACGCAGTATTTT
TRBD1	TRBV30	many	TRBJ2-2	CAWSSDRGYTGELFF	TGTGCCTGGAGTTCAGACAGGGGCTACACCGGGGAGCTGTTTTTT
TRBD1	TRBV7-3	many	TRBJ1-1	CASSLDHDRANTEAFF	TGTGCCAGCAGCTTAGATCATGACAGGGCGAACACTGAAGCTTTCTTT
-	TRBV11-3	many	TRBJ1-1	CASSLFWNTEAFF	TGTGCCAGCAGCTTATTTTGGAACACTGAAGCTTTCTTT
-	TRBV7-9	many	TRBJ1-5	CASSLWDNQPQHF	TGTGCCAGCAGCTTATGGGACAATCAGCCCCAGCATTTT
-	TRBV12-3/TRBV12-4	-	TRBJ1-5	CASSFQQGVGQPQHF	TGTGCCAGCAGTTTTCAACAGGGTGTGGGTCAGCCCCAGCATTTT
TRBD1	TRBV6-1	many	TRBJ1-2	CASSTSGTGKKNGYTF	TGTGCCAGCAGTACCTCCGGGACAGGGAAGAAGAATGGCTACACCTTC
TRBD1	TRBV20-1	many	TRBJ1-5	CSARGRTGGPLRHQPQHF	TGCAGTGCTAGAGGTAGGACAGGGGGCCCGTTAAGGCACCAGCCCCAGCATTTT
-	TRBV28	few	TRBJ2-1	CASSSPSNLNNEQFF	TGTGCCAGCAGTTCACCCAGTAACCTAAACAATGAGCAGTTCTTC
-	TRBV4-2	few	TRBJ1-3	CASSQEQGGNTIYF	TGTGCCAGCAGCCAAGAACAGGGTGGGAACACCATATATTTT
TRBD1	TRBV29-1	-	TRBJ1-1	CSVGETGQSFF	TGCAGCGTTGGGGAGACAGGGCAGTCTTTCTTT
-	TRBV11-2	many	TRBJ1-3	CASGLGRGNTIYF	TGTGCCAGCGGCTTAGGCCGCGGAAACACCATATATTTT
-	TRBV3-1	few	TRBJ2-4	CASSHRQKLAKNIQYF	TGTGCCAGCAGCCATCGACAGAAACTAGCCAAAAACATTCAGTACTTC